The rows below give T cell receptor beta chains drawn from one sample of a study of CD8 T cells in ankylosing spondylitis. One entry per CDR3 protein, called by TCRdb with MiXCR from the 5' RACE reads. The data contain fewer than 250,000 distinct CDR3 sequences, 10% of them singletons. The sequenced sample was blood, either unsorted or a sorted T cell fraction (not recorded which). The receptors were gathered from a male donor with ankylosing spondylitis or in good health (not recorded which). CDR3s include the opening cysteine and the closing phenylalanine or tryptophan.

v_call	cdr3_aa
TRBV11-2	CASSARGGAQAQYF
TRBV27	CASSHRPTGWGQYF
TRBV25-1	CASSGGRLTTNEKLFF
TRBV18	CASSPAHSYNEQFF
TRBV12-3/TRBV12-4	CASSPPGLGRGTDTQYF
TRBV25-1	CASSETGLREYEQYF
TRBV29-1	CSVESPGLAGGREQYF
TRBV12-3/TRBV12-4	CASSFASGRSTDTQYF
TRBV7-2	CASSLDQRTYYGYTF
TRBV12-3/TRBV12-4	CASSLGGESTEAFF
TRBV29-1	CSATGKPNTEAFF
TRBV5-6	CASSSTTTGELFF
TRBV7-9	CASSLAGGQYNEQFF
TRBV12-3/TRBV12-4	CASSLEVYYGYTF
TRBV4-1	CASSQDAIAGSYEQYF
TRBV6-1	CASSRADSRNTIYF
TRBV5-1	CASSPAGGSYEQYF
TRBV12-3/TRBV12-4	CASSSTGMNTEAFF
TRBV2	CASSDRTWAEKLFF
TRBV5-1	CASSSIRTQGAYEQYF
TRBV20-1	CSARDRTGASYEQYF
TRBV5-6	CASRDGRGGLGYGYTF
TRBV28	CASSLRTGEGYTF
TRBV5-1	CASSLAVGVAGELFF
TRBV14	CASSPKGTGVHEQFF
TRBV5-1	CASSTGLARALYEQYF
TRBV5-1	CASSLAGRDYGYTF
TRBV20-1	CSALTGVNSPLHF
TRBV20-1	CSARVAGRMNTEAFF
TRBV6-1	CASSSGPSEGTEAFF
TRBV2	CASSAQLGAKNIQYF
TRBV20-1	CSAAKTARTEAFF
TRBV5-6	CASSFGGLLFEDTQYF
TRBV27	CASRDRLTDTQYF
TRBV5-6	CASSPGRNLLSNEQFF
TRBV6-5	CASSRYAGELFF
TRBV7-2	CASSWTGGMSYEQYF
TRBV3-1	CASSPGSTGTQYF
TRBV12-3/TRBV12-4	CASSFSGGGYEQYF
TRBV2	CASKGGREVDEQFF
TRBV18	CASSPLPLTAITSPLHF
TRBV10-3	CAISLTSGSSAGTDTQYF
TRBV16	CASSQSGTGGRGYTF
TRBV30	CAWRLGPFYEQYF
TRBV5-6	CASSLIENEQFF
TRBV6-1	CASRWGSNQPQHF
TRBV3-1	CASSSWTGSVTEAFF
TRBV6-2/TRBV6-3	CASSRTGVAFF
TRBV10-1	CASSPGGTRDNEQFF
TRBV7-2	CASSLGGGPYEQYF
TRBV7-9	CASSLALNREQFF
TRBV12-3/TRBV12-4	CASRPQVKLGEAFF
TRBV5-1	CASSLGQYYGYTF
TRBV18	CASSQPTEDAYNEQFF